Following are 24 T cell receptor beta chains from one sample sequenced in a study of cytomegalovirus exposure and HLA in healthy donors. 60 Vbeta and 13 Jbeta primers were used in PCR. Clones were read by immunoSEQ multiplex PCR, and TCRdb kept only the in-frame ones, dropping some. The data show around 99,000 clones, with under 80% seen just once and about 8% held by the top ten. Sequences were obtained from PBMCs. The source of these receptors is a woman between 50 and 59 years old in good health and CMV-seropositive.

The chain couples TRBV10-3 to TRBJ2-1; D possibly corresponds to TRBD2 (5 bases). Looked up from germline, CDR1 is ENHRY and CDR2 is SYGVKD. V was pared by 3 bases and J by 10 bases, with 10 bases between. CDR3 size: 12 residues. As DNA, the CDR3 is TGTGCCATCAGTGACGGACGGGGAGAGCAGTTCTTC. This gives the protein CAISDGRGEQFF.

This clone was observed a handful of times. The rearrangement links TRBV9 to TRBJ2-7; 8 positions match TRBD1. Germline-derived CDR1 and CDR2 are SGDLS and YYNGEE. The CDR3 runs 13 residues. The V gene end was trimmed by 3 bases and the J gene end by 6 bases; junction bases not matched to a gene: 5. The CDR3 region is CASSETGGGEQYF. In DNA, the CDR3 is TGTGCCAGCAGCGAAACAGGGGGTGGCGAGCAGTACTTC.

The gene calls are TRBV5-4 and TRBJ2-3; 14 bases agree with TRBD2. Germline-derived CDR1 and CDR2 are SGHNT and YYREEE (reference sequence). CDR3 size: 16 residues. The junction had 6 bases not matched to a gene; V was cut back by 4 bases and J by 5 bases. CDR3 nucleotides: TGTGCCAGCAGCCCGTGGACTAGCGGGAGGAAAGATACGCAGTATTTT. It codes for CASSPWTSGRKDTQYF.

The table lists this clone with a count of one. The junction shows a germline mismatch at one end, possibly a read error. The CDR3, as DNA: TGTTCCAGCAGCTACGGACAAGGGTCTCTTTGGGAGCAGTACTTC. Translating it yields CSSSYGQGSLWEQYF. This chain links TRBV7-9 with TRBJ2-7; D perhaps matches TRBD1 (5 bases). The CDR3 contains 15 residues. CDR1 is SEHNR and CDR2 is FQNEAQ in the germline V gene (reference sequence).

This clone showed up just once. The V gene is TRBV27, the J gene TRBJ2-3, with 8 bases matching TRBD2. The V gene end was trimmed by 4 bases and the J gene end by 2 bases; junction bases not matched to a gene: 8. The CDR3 covers 16 residues. CDR1 MNHEY and CDR2 SMNVEV come from the germline V gene (reference sequence). In nucleotides, the CDR3 is TGTGCCAGCAGTTCCCGTCGGGGGGGGAACACAGATACGCAGTATTTT. Protein sequence: CASSSRRGGNTDTQYF.

The gene calls are TRBV18 and TRBJ2-1; tentatively, D is TRBD1 (6 bases). V was clipped by 6 bases and J by 7 bases, with 13 bases between them. Germline CDR1 and CDR2: KGHSH and LQKENI. CDR3 size: 13 residues. CDR3 residues: CASSGAGRNEQFF. The CDR3 DNA is TGTGCCAGCTCGGGGGCCGGTCGGAATGAGCAGTTCTTC.

The gene calls are TRBV28 and TRBJ2-7; 8 bases map to TRBD2. The CDR3 sequence is 15 residues long. J gave up 0 bases and V 7 bases, and 8 bases lay outside the gene matches. Germline values: CDR1 MDHEN, CDR2 SYDVKM. CDR3 in DNA: TGTGCCAGCAACCTTAGCGGGGCTCGCTCCTACGAGCAGTACTTC. It encodes CASNLSGARSYEQYF.

CDR3 amino acids: CAPGGDRGHTGELFF. DNA of the CDR3: TGTGCCCCAGGAGGGGACAGGGGGCACACCGGGGAGCTGTTTTTT. V gene TRBV6-4 combines with J gene TRBJ2-2; 12 positions agree with TRBD1. Germline V gene sequence: CDR1 MRHNA, CDR2 SNTAGT. This CDR3 spans 15 amino acids. V was clipped by 11 bases and J by 3 bases; unmatched bases: 7.

This clone was recorded only once. This sequence joins TRBV5-4 and TRBJ2-3; 7 bases match TRBD2. The length of the CDR3 is 17 residues. Trimming cost V 4 bases and J 6 bases; bases outside gene matches: 17. Germline lookup yields CDR1 SGHNT and CDR2 YYREEE (reference sequence). This CDR3 reads CASSPPPTSAKPDTQYF. The CDR3 nucleotides are TGTGCCAGCAGCCCCCCCCCTACTAGCGCCAAGCCGGATACGCAGTATTTT.

V and J are TRBV9 and TRBJ2-3; 14 bases map to TRBD2. V trimming: 0 bases; J trimming: 1 base; junction bases outside the gene matches: 7. The CDR3 runs 19 residues. CDR1 and CDR2 (germline): SGDLS, YYNGEE. CDR3 loop: CASSVEGLAGEAGTDTQYF. CDR3 sequence (DNA): TGTGCCAGCAGCGTAGAGGGACTAGCGGGAGAAGCTGGCACAGATACGCAGTATTTT.

The chain carries TRBV11-2 and TRBJ1-3, with D uncertain. The V end lost 1 base, the J end lost 0 bases, and 4 bases lay between the germline ends. The CDR3 covers 14 residues. CDR1 is SGHAT, CDR2 FQNNGV, per germline. The CDR3 sequence: CASSLALSGNTIYF. The CDR3 DNA is TGTGCCAGCAGCTTAGCCCTCTCTGGAAACACCATATATTTT.

A single count supports this clone. The rearrangement uses TRBV7-2 and TRBJ2-7; 7 nucleotides line up with TRBD2. The germline CDR1 and CDR2 sequences are SGHTA and FQGNSA. The J segment lost 6 bases and the V segment lost 5 bases, leaving 7 bases of the junction unmatched. This CDR3 has 13 amino acids. The CDR3 reads CASSPIAGSEQYF. CDR3 sequence (DNA): TGTGCCAGCAGCCCAATAGCGGGTAGCGAGCAGTACTTC.

The V call is TRBV19, the J call TRBJ2-5; tentative D call: TRBD1 (6 bases). The CDR3 extends over 14 amino acids. Trimming removed 5 bases from V and 5 bases from J, with 15 bases in between. The germline CDR1 and CDR2 sequences are LNHDA and SQIVND (reference sequence). In DNA, the CDR3 is TGTGCCAGTAGTCCTCAGGGGAAATCGGAGACCCAGTACTTC. Translated: CASSPQGKSETQYF.

This chain joins TRBV5-5 and TRBJ2-1; weak D call: TRBD2 (5 bases). V lost 0 bases to trimming and J lost 3 bases, with 13 bases between them. Germline V gene data show CDR1 as SGHKS and CDR2 as YYEKEE (reference sequence). The CDR3 consists of 16 residues. CDR3: CASSLVPSINYNEQFF. The CDR3 nucleotides are TGTGCCAGCAGCTTGGTTCCTAGCATAAACTACAATGAGCAGTTCTTC.

The chain recombines TRBV5-6 with TRBJ2-7; TRBD2 matches at 8 bases. Germline CDR1 SGHDT, CDR2 YYEEEE. The trim removed 8 bases at V and 2 bases at J, leaving 6 bases unmatched. This CDR3 contains 13 residues. The CDR3 DNA reads as TGTGCCAGTTCACCGGGACTAGCCTACGAGCAGTACTTC. Protein: CASSPGLAYEQYF. Together with reference TRBV5-6 and TRBJ2-7, the CDR3 gives the full variable domain: DAGVTQSPTHLIKTRGQQVTLRCSPKSGHDTVSWYQQALGQGPQFIFQYYEEEERQRGNFPDRFSGHQFPNYSSELNVNALLLGDSALYLCASSPGLAYEQYFGPGTRLTVT.

In its sample, this clone was seen a few times. The chain joins TRBV6-5 to TRBJ2-7; TRBD2 matches at 10 bases. The ends lost 9 bases at V and 0 bases at J; junction bases unmatched: 5. The CDR3 has 14 residues. The V gene's germline CDR1 is MNHEY and CDR2 SVGAGI. The CDR3 DNA sequence: TGTGCCAGTTCCCTAGCGGGAGTCTCCTACGAGCAGTACTTC. Translated, it gives CASSLAGVSYEQYF.

This chain joins TRBV5-1 and TRBJ2-7; the D gene is possibly TRBD1 (6 bases). CDR1 is SGHRS, CDR2 YFSETQ, per germline. The CDR3 is made up of 15 amino acids. Between the trimmed V and J ends, which lost 3 bases and 0 bases, there was a span of 13 bases. In DNA, the CDR3 is TGCGCCAGCAGCTCCGGACAGTACATCTCCTACGAGCAGTACTTC. Protein: CASSSGQYISYEQYF.

The J gene is TRBJ1-2, the V gene TRBV28; D is uncertain. V was cut by 6 bases and J by 6 bases, with 23 bases left in between. The CDR3 is 16 residues long. Looked up from germline, CDR1 is MDHEN and CDR2 is SYDVKM. The CDR3 loop reads CASSSTFGAGLDGYTF. CDR3 coding DNA: TGTGCCAGCAGCTCGACGTTCGGCGCAGGATTAGATGGCTACACCTTC.

Regarding this clone: Compared with germline, one end of the junction differs, possibly owing to a read error. The chain is built from TRBV7-9 and TRBJ1-2, with D perhaps TRBD1 (5 bases). CDR3 length equals 12 residues. CDR1 SEHNR and CDR2 FQNEAQ come from the germline V gene (reference sequence). For the CDR3, the DNA is TGTTCCAGCAGCTCGGACATCTATGGCTACACCTTC. It specifies CSSSSDIYGYTF.

The rearrangement links TRBV11-2 to TRBJ2-3; D is unclear. The V gene lost 0 bases and the J gene lost 10 bases, with 11 bases spanning the gap. Germline-derived CDR1 and CDR2 are SGHAT and FQNNGV. The CDR3 is 13 residues long. The CDR3 protein is CASSLDRGSAQYF. CDR3 nucleotide sequence: TGTGCCAGCAGCTTAGATCGAGGTAGTGCGCAGTATTTT. Together with reference TRBV11-2 and TRBJ2-3, the CDR3 gives the full variable domain: EAGVAQSPRYKIIEKRQSVAFWCNPISGHATLYWYQQILGQGPKLLIQFQNNGVVDDSQLPKDRFSAERLKGVDSTLKIQPAKLEDSAVYLCASSLDRGSAQYFGPGTRLTVL.

The chain uses TRBV7-2 and TRBJ1-2; D is perhaps TRBD1 (6 bases). The germline V gene has CDR1 SGHTA and CDR2 FQGNSA. The CDR3 sequence is 15 residues long. Trimming pared 5 bases from V and 4 bases from J, leaving 17 bases between. The CDR3 coding sequence is TGTGCCAGCAGCGTAGGGGAGGGGGTCGGCTATGGCTACACCTTC. It yields the protein CASSVGEGVGYGYTF.

This rearrangement joins TRBV5-4 to TRBJ2-1; D unresolved. The V gene's germline CDR1 is SGHNT and CDR2 YYREEE (reference sequence). The length of the CDR3 is 11 residues. Trimming took off 4 bases at V and 8 bases at J, with 7 bases between the two ends. CDR3: CASSRGHEQFF. CDR3 DNA sequence: TGTGCCAGCAGCCGCGGTCATGAGCAGTTCTTC.

J is TRBJ2-1 and V is TRBV20-1; D may be TRBD1 (5 bases). Germline lookup yields CDR1 DFQATT and CDR2 SNEGSKA (reference sequence). This CDR3 spans 10 amino acids. CDR3 DNA: TGCTGTACAGGTTACAATGAGCAGTTCTTC. Translating gives CCTGYNEQFF.

The CDR3, as DNA: TGTGCCAGCAGCCCAGGACAGGGCGACTACGAGCAGTACTTC. It is translated as CASSPGQGDYEQYF. V is TRBV5-6 and J is TRBJ2-7; 8 bases are a match to TRBD1. Germline V gene sequence: CDR1 SGHDT, CDR2 YYEEEE. J was trimmed by 3 bases and V by 4 bases; bases with no gene match: 6. The CDR3 sequence is 14 residues long. Drawing the rest from reference TRBV5-6 and TRBJ2-7, the complete variable domain is DAGVTQSPTHLIKTRGQQVTLRCSPKSGHDTVSWYQQALGQGPQFIFQYYEEEERQRGNFPDRFSGHQFPNYSSELNVNALLLGDSALYLCASSPGQGDYEQYFGPGTRLTVT.